Below are 12 T cell receptor beta chains sequenced from a single sample in a study of T cells in Graves' hyperthyroidism and ophthalmopathy. RNA transcripts provided the source from which TCR beta CDR3 regions were amplified. Researchers ran a first-round RT-PCR on the TCR CDR3 using the HTBI primer set. TCRdb recomputed calls from the multiplex PCR reads with MiXCR, one row per CDR3 protein. The top ten hold around 28% of the sample, which has 270,000 or so distinct CDR3 sequences, less than 30% seen once. Input material: blood. These receptors originate from a man aged 40-55 years with Graves' hyperthyroidism that later progressed to Graves' ophthalmopathy.

There are many counts of this clonotype. The V call is TRBV19, the J call TRBJ1-1, with 9 positions matching TRBD1. This CDR3 contains 14 residues. V gave up 6 bases and J gave up 5 bases; unmatched junction bases: 7. Germline V gene data show CDR1 as LNHDA and CDR2 as SQIVND (reference sequence). The CDR3 sequence is CASSAGTGHTEAFF. The DNA of the CDR3 is TGTGCCAGTAGCGCCGGGACAGGGCATACTGAAGCTTTCTTT.

V usage is TRBV6-2 or TRBV6-3 and J usage is TRBJ1-5; possibly TRBD1 for D (5 bases). This CDR3 region has 12 residues. The V gene's germline CDR1 is MNHEY and CDR2 SVGEGT. V was cut by 7 bases and J by 10 bases, with 14 bases left in between. The CDR3 DNA reads as TGTGCCAGCACCGATCGCCAGGGCCCCCAGCATTTT. Translated: CASTDRQGPQHF.

The rearrangement uses TRBV20-1 and TRBJ1-1, with D possibly being TRBD1 (6 bases). Per germline, CDR1 DFQATT and CDR2 SNEGSKA (reference sequence). The CDR3 has 14 residues. Trimming cost V 5 bases and J 5 bases, with 18 bases left between them. The CDR3 bases are TGCAGTGCTCGGACAGCAAACAAAGGGACTGAAGCTTTCTTT. Protein product: CSARTANKGTEAFF.

The chain couples TRBV12-3 or TRBV12-4 to TRBJ1-5; D gene uncertain. V was pared by 6 bases and J by 9 bases, with 18 bases between. The CDR3 loop spans 14 amino acids. CDR3 loop: CASSTRRGQRPQHF. The CDR3 DNA sequence: TGTGCCAGCAGCACAAGACGCGGGCAGAGGCCCCAGCATTTT.

This clonotype showed up many times. V is TRBV12-3 or TRBV12-4 and J is TRBJ1-2, with D possibly TRBD1 on 5 matching bases. Trimming pared 5 bases from V and 8 bases from J, leaving 15 bases between. The CDR3 has 13 amino acids. The CDR3 bases are TGTGCCAGCAGTCCCGGGGCTGCGGGGGGCTACACCTTC. Residues: CASSPGAAGGYTF.

In its sample, this clonotype was seen a few times. The gene calls are TRBV6-1 and TRBJ2-5; D perhaps matches TRBD2 (6 bases). CDR1 is MNHNS, CDR2 SASEGT, per germline. CDR3 size: 16 residues. Trimming stripped 0 bases from V and 5 bases from J, with 16 bases between. DNA for the CDR3: TGTGCCAGCAGTGAAGCGGCGGGGACTGGAAGGGAGACCCAGTACTTC. Encoded protein: CASSEAAGTGRETQYF.

This clonotype was recorded at least ten times. The chain has TRBV27 and TRBJ2-3; D call uncertain. V was pared by 2 bases and J by 2 bases, with 5 bases between. This CDR3 region has 13 residues. The germline V gene encodes CDR1 MNHEY and CDR2 SMNVEV (reference sequence). CDR3 nucleotide sequence: TGTGCCAGCAGTTTAGGGCCCACAGATACGCAGTATTTT. Translated, it gives CASSLGPTDTQYF.

The chain is built from TRBV7-2 and TRBJ1-5; D might be TRBD1 (6 bases). The CDR3 totals 18 residues. Germline CDR1 and CDR2: SGHTA and FQGNSA. V was pared by 0 bases and J by 2 bases, with 17 bases between. The CDR3 DNA reads as TGTGCCAGCAGCTTAGCCCCGAGGGGGGGGAGCGGCAATCAGCCCCAGCATTTT. It codes for CASSLAPRGGSGNQPQHF.

The chain employs TRBV6-5 and TRBJ2-5; D gene unclear. CDR3 length: 16 amino acids. Germline lookup yields CDR1 MNHEY and CDR2 SVGAGI. V shed 2 bases and J shed 4 bases, with 17 bases lying between them. The CDR3 loop is CASSYGWVRARETQYF. CDR3 nucleotide sequence: TGTGCCAGCAGTTACGGCTGGGTACGTGCCCGAGAGACCCAGTACTTC.

For this clonotype: A much more abundant neighbour one base away suggests this may be a read error. The chain carries TRBV20-1 and TRBJ2-7; the D gene is possibly TRBD1 (5 bases). The CDR3 contains 14 residues. The ends were cut back, 5 bases at V and 2 bases at J, with 16 bases in the middle. The V gene's germline CDR1 is DFQATT and CDR2 SNEGSKA (reference sequence). The CDR3 DNA sequence: TGCAGTGCTGTTCACCAGGGCGCTACCTACGAGCAGTACTTC. Translating gives CSAVHQGATYEQYF.

This clonotype has a single count. V gene TRBV12-3 or TRBV12-4 combines with J gene TRBJ1-1; maybe TRBD1 (5 bases). This CDR3 spans 15 amino acids. Trimming cost V 6 bases and J 2 bases, with 16 bases left between them. The CDR3 bases are TGTGCCAGCAGACAAGGGAGTGGGGGAAACACTGAAGCTTTCTTT. This codes for CASRQGSGGNTEAFF.

This clonotype was detected ten times or more. The junction shows a germline mismatch at one end, possibly a read error. The chain has TRBV11-2 and TRBJ1-1; TRBD1 might be the D (6 bases). CDR1 is SGHAT and CDR2 is FQNNGV in the germline V gene. This CDR3 has 15 residues. CDR3 residues: CASSPMPGGQTGAFF. CDR3 sequence (DNA): TGTGCCAGCAGCCCAATGCCGGGGGGGCAAACTGGAGCTTTCTTT.